The 28 T cell receptor beta chains listed next were all sequenced from one sample in a study of T cells in Graves' hyperthyroidism and ophthalmopathy. Researchers amplified the TCR beta CDR3 regions from RNA transcripts. An initial round of RT-PCR targeting the TCR CDR3 relied on the HTBI primer set. TCRdb reprocessed the multiplex PCR reads via MiXCR and lists one record per CDR3 protein. The sample lists 45,000 or so distinct CDR3 sequences, roughly 49% seen once, with around 32% in the top ten. The sequenced material came from peripheral blood or thyroid tissue (not recorded which). All receptors come from a woman aged 45 to 65 with Graves' hyperthyroidism.

This clonotype showed up many times. The chain employs TRBV7-2 and TRBJ2-5; 10 nucleotides line up with TRBD2. From germline, CDR1 is SGHTA and CDR2 FQGNSA. After removal of 6 bases from V and 5 bases from J, the junction contained 15 bases not matched to a gene. The CDR3 consists of 17 residues. The CDR3 DNA follows: TGTGCCAGCAGACTAGGACGTAATCTAGCGGGAGCTGAGACCCAGTACTTC. This gives the protein CASRLGRNLAGAETQYF.

The chain recombines TRBV12-3 or TRBV12-4 with TRBJ2-3; D is ambiguous. The CDR3 is 15 residues long. The ends were cut back, 3 bases at V and 3 bases at J, with 13 bases in the middle. CDR3 DNA: TGTGCCAGCAGTTTCTACCGAGTTACTACAGATACGCAGTATTTT. It is translated as CASSFYRVTTDTQYF.

With regard to this clonotype: A read error may account for a junction end that differs from germline. The chain couples TRBV11-3 to TRBJ1-1; 9 positions agree with TRBD1. Germline values: CDR1 SGHNT, CDR2 YENEEA. The CDR3 contains 14 residues. The CDR3 DNA follows: TGCGCCAGCAGCCTCAAGACAGGGGGGACTGAAGCTTTCTTT. This codes for CASSLKTGGTEAFF.

This clonotype was detected a few times. The rearrangement joins TRBV15 to TRBJ1-1; D gene unclear. The V gene's germline CDR1 is LNHNV and CDR2 YYDKDF (reference sequence). This CDR3 is 13 amino acids long. V was clipped by 3 bases and J by 3 bases, with 8 bases between them. CDR3 loop: CATSSPGHTEAFF. As DNA, the CDR3 is TGTGCCACCAGCAGCCCCGGACACACTGAAGCTTTCTTT. The entire variable domain, with the rest obtained from reference TRBV15 and TRBJ1-1, is as follows: DAMVIQNPRYQVTQFGKPVTLSCSQTLNHNVMYWYQQKSSQAPKLLFHYYDKDFNNEADTPDNFQSRRPNTSFCFLDIRSPGLGDTAMYLCATSSPGHTEAFFGQGTRLTVV.

This clonotype was found many times. V usage is TRBV10-2 and J usage is TRBJ1-4; D remains ambiguous. Trimming shortened V by 0 bases and J by 8 bases, and 4 bases separated the two germline ends. The germline V gene encodes CDR1 WSHSY and CDR2 SAAADI. The CDR3 has 12 residues. The CDR3 reads CASSESEEKLFF. The CDR3 coding sequence is TGCGCCAGCAGTGAGTCTGAGGAAAAACTGTTTTTT.

The V call is TRBV20-1, the J call TRBJ2-7, with 14 bases identical to TRBD2. The germline V gene encodes CDR1 DFQATT and CDR2 SNEGSKA (reference sequence). This CDR3 has 16 amino acids. V gave up 4 bases and J gave up 3 bases; unmatched junction bases: 8. This CDR3 reads CSAIAGTSGRGYEQYF. CDR3 sequence (DNA): TGCAGTGCTATTGCCGGGACTAGCGGGAGAGGCTACGAGCAGTACTTC.

This clonotype was detected only once. The chain uses TRBV7-2 and TRBJ2-7; 10 bases map to TRBD2. The germline CDR1 and CDR2 sequences are SGHTA and FQGNSA. This CDR3 has 16 residues. The ends lost 2 bases at V and 6 bases at J; junction bases unmatched: 10. CDR3: CASSLLAGDSSIEQYF. CDR3 sequence (DNA): TGTGCCAGCAGCTTACTAGCGGGAGATAGTAGTATCGAGCAGTACTTC.

This rearrangement joins TRBV11-2 to TRBJ2-5; D ambiguous. The germline gives CDR1 SGHAT, CDR2 FQNNGV. The CDR3 runs 14 residues. V lost 6 bases and J 0 bases, leaving 11 bases between the germline ends. The CDR3 DNA follows: TGTGCCAGCAGTTCCGATACGTACCAAGAGACCCAGTACTTC. Its translation is CASSSDTYQETQYF.

This clonotype showed up many times. This rearrangement joins TRBV12-3 or TRBV12-4 to TRBJ2-3, with a weak D call TRBD1 (6 bases). The CDR3 has 12 residues. Trimming stripped 6 bases from V and 7 bases from J, with 11 bases between. CDR3 coding DNA: TGTGCCAGCAGCCAAGGGGGAAATACGCAGTATTTT. Its protein product is CASSQGGNTQYF.

This clonotype was seen once. V usage is TRBV29-1 and J usage is TRBJ1-2, with D unclear. CDR1 is SQVTM, CDR2 ANQGSEA, per germline. Deletions cut 8 bases from V and 8 bases from J, with 18 bases between. The CDR3 spans 12 residues. CDR3 in amino acids: CSSSVMGGGYTF. The CDR3 DNA follows: TGCAGCAGTTCCGTAATGGGTGGAGGCTACACCTTC.

CDR3 amino acids: CASSFSSGRGGELFF. CDR3 in DNA: TGTGCCAGCAGCTTCTCTAGCGGCAGAGGGGGGGAGCTGTTTTTT. The chain recombines TRBV7-2 with TRBJ2-2; 7 bases align to TRBD2. Looked up from germline, CDR1 is SGHTA and CDR2 is FQGNSA. The CDR3 spans 15 residues. With V trimmed by 3 bases and J by 8 bases, 9 bases remained unmatched.

The J gene is TRBJ1-3, the V gene TRBV10-3; TRBD1 matches 10 bases. With 6 bases clipped from V and 7 bases from J, the junction kept 3 bases outside the gene matches. Germline loops: CDR1 ENHRY, CDR2 SYGVKD. This CDR3 comprises 13 residues. The CDR3 loop is CAIRGTGENTIYF. In DNA, the CDR3 is TGTGCCATCAGAGGGACAGGGGAGAACACCATATATTTT.

On this clonotype itself: A read error may produce the germline difference seen at one junction end. This chain links TRBV20-1 with TRBJ1-4; 7 positions match TRBD1. CDR3 length equals 13 residues. CDR1 and CDR2 from the germline V gene are DFQATT and SNEGSKA (reference sequence). The CDR3 DNA reads as TGCAGTGCTATCGACAGGGAGGGAGAAAAACTGTTCTTT. Translating it yields CSAIDREGEKLFF.

As regards this clonotype: No conserved phenylalanine or tryptophan is present at the end of the CDR3, so a read error is the likely explanation. The DNA is left out, because the CDR3 cannot be placed on it with certainty; the CDR3 is given as TCRdb lists it. V is TRBV7-3 and J is TRBJ2-2; the D call in the table, TRBD2, was not verified against the DNA. The germline gives CDR1 SGHTA, CDR2 FQGTGA. The CDR3 is 15 amino acids long, termini counted. Here the CDR3 reads CASSRGTSNTGELDL.

This chain uses TRBV29-1 with TRBJ2-7; D is undetermined. Trimming left V 6 bases short and J 1 base short, with 19 bases between. Germline V lookup: CDR1 SQVTM, CDR2 ANQGSEA. The CDR3 contains 15 residues. The DNA for the CDR3 is TGCAGCGTCCAGCGTGGGGTGACTGGGTCCTACGAGCAGTACTTC. Translating gives CSVQRGVTGSYEQYF.

The table lists this clonotype with a count of one. One end of the junction does not line up with germline, which may come from a read error. The rearrangement uses TRBV7-6 and TRBJ2-6; D is ambiguous. Germline CDR1 reads SGHVS; CDR2 reads FNYEAQ. The CDR3 extends over 12 amino acids. The CDR3 coding sequence is TGTGCCAGCAACTTAGGTGCCAACGTCCTGACTTTC. Its protein is CASNLGANVLTF.

CDR3 region: CASSTRTGRVGYEQYF. CDR3 bases: TGCGCCAGCAGTACACGGACAGGGAGGGTCGGATACGAGCAGTACTTC. This chain uses TRBV10-2 with TRBJ2-7, with D possibly being TRBD1 (8 bases). The CDR3 has 16 residues. The V end lost 5 bases, the J end lost 4 bases, and 21 bases lay between the germline ends. From germline, CDR1 is WSHSY and CDR2 SAAADI.

CDR3 in amino acids: CASSIQGGTEAFF. CDR3 nucleotides: TGTGCCAGCAGCATTCAGGGGGGGACTGAAGCTTTCTTT. This chain uses TRBV7-2 with TRBJ1-1; 7 nucleotides align to TRBD1. J was trimmed by 5 bases and V by 5 bases; bases with no gene match: 5. This CDR3 comprises 13 residues. Germline V gene lookup returns CDR1 SGHTA and CDR2 FQGNSA.

Points on this clonotype: One end of the junction varies from germline; a read error may be responsible. The V gene is TRBV7-8, the J gene TRBJ2-5, with 7 bases fitting TRBD1. CDR1 and CDR2 (germline): SGHVS, FQNEAQ. CDR3 length: 14 amino acids. The DNA for the CDR3 is TGTGCCAGCAGCGTTAGAGGGGGCGAAGAGACCCAGTGCTTC. Translation: CASSVRGGEETQCF.

The V gene is TRBV7-9, the J gene TRBJ1-3, with D hard to call. The germline V and J ends were trimmed by 5 bases and 4 bases, with 9 bases remaining between them. CDR3 length: 13 residues. Per the germline V gene, CDR1 is SEHNR and CDR2 is FQNEAQ (reference sequence). This chain's CDR3 is CASSPRGGNTIYF. Here the CDR3 DNA reads TGTGCCAGCAGCCCACGAGGAGGAAACACCATATATTTT.

This clonotype was observed a few times. The gene calls are TRBV7-3 and TRBJ2-6, with a possible D match to TRBD1 (5 bases). Germline values: CDR1 SGHTA, CDR2 FQGTGA. This CDR3 comprises 16 residues. Trimming shortened V by 5 bases and J by 2 bases, and 13 bases separated the two germline ends. The CDR3 DNA reads TGTGCCAGCAGCGTTGGGTGGGGCACTGGGGCCAACGTCCTGACTTTC. Its protein product is CASSVGWGTGANVLTF.

The chain joins TRBV20-1 to TRBJ2-7, with D tentatively TRBD1 or TRBD2 (7 bases each). Germline V gives CDR1 DFQATT, CDR2 SNEGSKA (reference sequence). The ends were cut back, 6 bases at V and 5 bases at J, with 17 bases in the middle. The CDR3 is 13 residues long. CDR3 loop: CSAHRGGHHEQYF. The CDR3 region has the DNA TGCAGTGCCCACAGGGGAGGGCACCACGAGCAGTACTTC.

The genes are TRBV29-1 and TRBJ1-6; no definite D call. The CDR3 sequence is 14 residues long. V lost 1 base and J 5 bases, leaving 9 bases between the germline ends. Germline V lookup: CDR1 SQVTM, CDR2 ANQGSEA. CDR3 nucleotide sequence: TGCAGCGTTGAAGGGGGAACAGATAATTCACCCCTCCACTTT. Translation: CSVEGGTDNSPLHF.

V usage is TRBV7-9 and J usage is TRBJ2-7; 8 nucleotides line up with TRBD2. Germline lookup yields CDR1 SEHNR and CDR2 FQNEAQ (reference sequence). This CDR3 comprises 16 residues. The V segment lost 5 bases and the J segment 3 bases; nucleotides outside the gene matches: 12. This CDR3 reads CASSRPLAGMDYEQYF. The CDR3 DNA sequence: TGTGCCAGCAGCCGCCCTCTAGCGGGCATGGACTACGAGCAGTACTTC.

The sample holds many counts of this clonotype. V and J are TRBV10-3 and TRBJ2-6; D uncertain. The CDR3 contains 14 residues. With 3 bases removed from V and 3 bases from J, the gap between germline ends came to 6 bases. CDR1 is ENHRY, CDR2 SYGVKD, per germline. The CDR3, as DNA: TGTGCCATCAGTGACCTAATTGGGGCCAACGTCCTGACTTTC. As protein: CAISDLIGANVLTF.

The chain is built from TRBV6-1 and TRBJ1-2; maybe TRBD1 (6 bases). Germline values: CDR1 MNHNS, CDR2 SASEGT. This CDR3 contains 11 residues. V lost 6 bases, J lost 8 bases, and 10 bases lay in between. Here the CDR3 reads CASSTGYGYTF. Written as DNA, the CDR3 is TGTGCCAGCAGCACAGGGTACGGCTACACCTTC.

This clonotype was found many times. J is TRBJ2-5 and V is TRBV20-1; 10 nucleotides align to TRBD2. The V gene end was trimmed by 1 base and the J gene end by 5 bases; junction bases not matched to a gene: 7. Germline V gene lookup returns CDR1 DFQATT and CDR2 SNEGSKA (reference sequence). This CDR3 is built from 15 residues. The CDR3 nucleotides are TGCAGTGCTAGAGCGGCTAGCGGGAGTGGTGAGACCCAGTACTTC. Protein sequence: CSARAASGSGETQYF.

The chain is built from TRBV20-1 and TRBJ2-5; TRBD1 agrees at 7 bases. V was pared by 4 bases and J by 9 bases, with 11 bases of the junction left unmatched. This CDR3 region has 13 residues. The germline CDR1 and CDR2 sequences are DFQATT and SNEGSKA (reference sequence). The CDR3 loop is CSANRGLGQPQYF. The CDR3 DNA reads TGCAGTGCTAACAGGGGTCTCGGGCAGCCCCAGTACTTC.